This T cell receptor (beta chain) was profiled in a study of T cells in Graves' hyperthyroidism and ophthalmopathy. Germline assignment: CDR1 SGHRS and CDR2 YFSETQ. V lost 0 bases and J lost 6, with 10 bases in between. CDR3 size: 13 residues. RNA transcripts were the template for amplifying TCR beta CDR3 regions. Initially, a first-round RT-PCR of the TCR CDR3 employed the HTBI primer set. TCRdb independently ran MiXCR on the multiplex PCR reads; one entry per CDR3 protein. The sample consists of over 45,000 distinct CDR3 sequences, roughly half of them appearing once. This clonotype was counted at least ten times.

Sequencing was done on a sample of blood. V and J are TRBV5-1 and TRBJ2-7; D not certain. This TCR was sampled from a woman aged 45-59 years with Graves' ophthalmopathy. CDR3 amino acids: CASSLEAGGEQYF. The CDR3 DNA is TGCGCCAGCAGCTTGGAAGCAGGCGGCGAGCAGTACTTC.